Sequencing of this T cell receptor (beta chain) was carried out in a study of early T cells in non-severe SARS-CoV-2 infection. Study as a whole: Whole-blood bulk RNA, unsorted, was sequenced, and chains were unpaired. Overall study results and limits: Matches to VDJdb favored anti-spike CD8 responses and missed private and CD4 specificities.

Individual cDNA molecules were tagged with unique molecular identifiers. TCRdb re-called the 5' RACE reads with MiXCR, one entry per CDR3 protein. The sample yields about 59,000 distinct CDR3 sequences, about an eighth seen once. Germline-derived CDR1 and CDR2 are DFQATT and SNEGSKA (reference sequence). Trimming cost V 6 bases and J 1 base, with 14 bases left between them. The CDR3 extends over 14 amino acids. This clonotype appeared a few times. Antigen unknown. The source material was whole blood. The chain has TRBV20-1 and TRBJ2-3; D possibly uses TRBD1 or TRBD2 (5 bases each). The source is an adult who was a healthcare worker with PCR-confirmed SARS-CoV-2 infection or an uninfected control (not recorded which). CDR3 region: CSASSGTGTDTQYF. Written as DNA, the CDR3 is TGCAGTGCATCCTCCGGGACCGGCACAGATACGCAGTATTTT.